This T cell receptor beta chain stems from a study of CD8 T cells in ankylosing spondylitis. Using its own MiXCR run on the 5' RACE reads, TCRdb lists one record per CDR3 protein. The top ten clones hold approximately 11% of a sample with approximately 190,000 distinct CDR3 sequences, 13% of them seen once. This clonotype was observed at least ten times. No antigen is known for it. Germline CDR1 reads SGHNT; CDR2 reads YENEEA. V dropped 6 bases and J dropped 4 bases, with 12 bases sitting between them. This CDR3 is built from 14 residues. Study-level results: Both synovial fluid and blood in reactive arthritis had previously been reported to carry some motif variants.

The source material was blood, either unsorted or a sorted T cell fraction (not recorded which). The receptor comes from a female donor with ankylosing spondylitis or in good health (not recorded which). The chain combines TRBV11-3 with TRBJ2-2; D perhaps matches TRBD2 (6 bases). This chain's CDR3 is CASRREDATGELFF. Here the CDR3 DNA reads TGTGCCAGCAGAAGGGAGGACGCCACCGGGGAGCTGTTTTTT.